These T cell receptor beta chains were read from a single sample in a study of blood T cells in healthy people across ages. TCRdb passed the 5' RACE reads through MiXCR, listing each CDR3 protein once. The sample yields 980,000 or so distinct CDR3 sequences, under 50% seen once. The sample taken for sequencing was blood. Receptors originate from a man younger than 45 in good health. The CDR3 runs from the conserved cysteine through the conserved F or W. A D gene is named only where the DNA matches it firmly. A clone size is listed for some rows: how often the clone was seen (once, few, many), or a class if it is expanded.

j_call,v_call,clone_size,d_call,cdr3_nt,cdr3_aa
TRBJ2-3,TRBV12-3/TRBV12-4,.,TRBD1,TGTGCCAGCAGTAACAGGGGAGATACGCAGTATTTT,CASSNRGDTQYF
TRBJ2-5,TRBV7-2,.,TRBD1,TGTGCCAGCAGAATAGACAGGGGCAGGGAGACCCAGTACTTC,CASRIDRGRETQYF
TRBJ2-1,TRBV7-9,.,TRBD2,TGTGCCAGCAGCTTATCGTTAGCGGGGGGGCCGAACAATGAGCAGTTCTTC,CASSLSLAGGPNNEQFF
TRBJ2-3,TRBV12-3/TRBV12-4,.,TRBD1,TGTGCCAGCAGTCGGACAGGGGGACCCACAGATACGCAGTATTTT,CASSRTGGPTDTQYF
TRBJ2-5,TRBV7-9,few,.,TGTGCCAGCAGCTCCCTTTCCTCGCTCCAAGAGACCCAGTACTTC,CASSSLSSLQETQYF
TRBJ1-2,TRBV7-9,.,.,TGTGCCAGCAGCTTACAGTCGGAACGGGGAGCAAAGGTTTATGGCTACACCTTC,CASSLQSERGAKVYGYTF
TRBJ1-2,TRBV7-9,.,.,TGTGCCAGCAGATTAGAAGTGGCAGGGGATGGCTACACCTTC,CASRLEVAGDGYTF
TRBJ2-6,TRBV6-5,.,.,TGTGCCAGCAGTTACGTTAGGGGCCGTTGGGAACTGACTTTC,CASSYVRGRWELTF
TRBJ2-5,TRBV5-1,.,TRBD2,TGCGCCAGCAGCTTCACGGGACTAGTTACTGAGACCCAGTACTTC,CASSFTGLVTETQYF
TRBJ1-1,TRBV9,once,TRBD1,TGTGCCAGCAGCGAGGATTATGGACAGGGACGGGAAGCTTTCTTT,CASSEDYGQGREAFF
TRBJ1-2,TRBV6-5,.,.,TGTGCCAGCAGTTACTCGAGGAAGGGTCCCTTAGCTAACTATGGCTACACCTTC,CASSYSRKGPLANYGYTF
TRBJ2-1,TRBV10-3,few,.,TGTGCCATCTGGACATCCAAGGGCGATGAGCAGTTCTTC,CAIWTSKGDEQFF
TRBJ2-1,TRBV6-2/TRBV6-3,few,.,TGTGCCAGCAAAAACCCACTGGTGCAGTTCTTC,CASKNPLVQFF
TRBJ1-5,TRBV19,once,TRBD1,TGTGCCCGTAGTATGTCGAGGGGGACAGTTGCAGACAATCAGCCCCAGCATTTT,CARSMSRGTVADNQPQHF
TRBJ1-5,TRBV6-1,.,TRBD1,TGTGCCAGCATGGAAAGGGGGCACAGCAATCAGCCCCAGCATTTT,CASMERGHSNQPQHF
TRBJ2-1,TRBV5-1,.,.,TGCGCCAGCAGCTTAGAAACAGGGCCAGAGTCTAAGTTCTTC,CASSLETGPESKFF
TRBJ2-1,TRBV7-7,.,.,TGTGCCAGCAGCCCGAACCCAAGCGGGGAGCAGTTCTTC,CASSPNPSGEQFF
TRBJ2-7,TRBV12-5,.,.,TGTGCTAGTGGCCCGGGCTGGGACGAGCAGTACTTC,CASGPGWDEQYF
TRBJ2-7,TRBV20-1,.,.,TGCAGTGCTTCCGGTCCCAGGGGTTTATCCTACGAGCAGTACTTC,CSASGPRGLSYEQYF
TRBJ2-3,TRBV4-3,many,.,TGCGCCAGCAGCCAAGACTATAGCACAGATACGCAGTATTTT,CASSQDYSTDTQYF
TRBJ2-1,TRBV6-1,few,TRBD2,TGTGCCAGCGGACGGTCCGGGGGGGACTACAATGAGCAGTTCTTC,CASGRSGGDYNEQFF
TRBJ2-5,TRBV4-2,once,TRBD2,TGTGCCAGCAGCCAAGATACACTAGCGGGGGGCGGATGGGGGACCCAGTACTTC,CASSQDTLAGGGWGTQYF
TRBJ2-7,TRBV7-6,few,TRBD1,TGTGCCAGCAGCTTAGCACAGGGGAACAACGAGCAGTACTTC,CASSLAQGNNEQYF
TRBJ2-3,TRBV20-1,.,.,TGCAGTGCTAGACCTTCGACTAGCACAGATACGCAGTATTTT,CSARPSTSTDTQYF
TRBJ1-1,TRBV29-1,many,.,TGCAGCGTTGCGGCGACCATGAACACTGAAGCTTTCTTT,CSVAATMNTEAFF
TRBJ2-3,TRBV20-1,.,.,TGCAGTGCTAGGACGAAAGATACGCAGTATTTT,CSARTKDTQYF
TRBJ2-3,TRBV7-9,few,.,TGTGCCAGCAGCTCCGGGACAAGGGGTTCCACAGATACGCAGTATTTT,CASSSGTRGSTDTQYF
TRBJ2-4,TRBV9,few,.,TGTGCCAGCAGCCCCCGCTCAGACCAAGGCATTCAGTACTTC,CASSPRSDQGIQYF
TRBJ2-1,TRBV9,many,TRBD2,TGTGCCAGCAGCGCCCGCCCTAGCGGGGTGACGAATGAGCAGTTCTTC,CASSARPSGVTNEQFF
TRBJ2-1,TRBV9,few,TRBD1,TGTGCCAGCAGCACACAAGGACAGGGGGCAAATGAGCAGTTCTTC,CASSTQGQGANEQFF
TRBJ2-5,TRBV2,.,.,TGTGCCAGCAGTGAAACAGTCGAAGTGACCCAGTACTTC,CASSETVEVTQYF
TRBJ1-2,TRBV7-2,.,TRBD1,TGTGCCAGCAGCTGGGCGGGACAGGGGGTATCCTTCTATGGCTACACCTTC,CASSWAGQGVSFYGYTF
TRBJ2-5,TRBV20-1,.,TRBD2,TGCAGTGCTAGAGACTCTCTAGCGGGGGGGCTTCCAGAGACCCAGTACTTC,CSARDSLAGGLPETQYF
TRBJ2-3,TRBV27,few,.,TGTGCCAGCAGTTTGTACGGGCGAAGCACAGATACGCAGTATTTT,CASSLYGRSTDTQYF
TRBJ2-7,TRBV6-2/TRBV6-3,once,.,TGTGCCAGCAGTAATAGACAGGTTGTGATGGACGAGCAGTACTTC,CASSNRQVVMDEQYF
TRBJ2-1,TRBV29-1,.,.,TGCAGCGTGGGACCTACTGAGCAGTTCTTC,CSVGPTEQFF
TRBJ1-5,TRBV2,.,.,TGTGCCAGCAGAACCGGACAGACAGGCAATCAGCCCCAGCATTTT,CASRTGQTGNQPQHF
TRBJ1-6,TRBV6-5,.,.,TGTACCAGCCGGGTAGGGCGGTCCTATAATTCACCCCTCCACTTT,CTSRVGRSYNSPLHF
TRBJ2-1,TRBV3-1,once,TRBD2,TGTGCCAGCAGCCCCGACGTAGCGGGGGGCAATGAGCAGTTCTTC,CASSPDVAGGNEQFF
TRBJ2-5,TRBV6-6,few,TRBD2,TGTGCCAGCAGTTACCTCCAGCGGGGTCCGGAGACCCAGTACTTC,CASSYLQRGPETQYF
TRBJ2-7,TRBV4-3,.,.,TGCGCCAGCCAAGTCAGGGGGGGATTCGAGCAGTACTTC,CASQVRGGFEQYF
TRBJ2-3,TRBV5-1,.,.,TGCGCCAGCAGCGGGTTAACAGGCAGCACAGATACGCAGTATTTT,CASSGLTGSTDTQYF
TRBJ2-6,TRBV7-3,many,TRBD1,TGTGCCAGCAGCTTTCAGACAGGGATCAAACCTGGGGCCAACGTCCTGACTTTC,CASSFQTGIKPGANVLTF
TRBJ2-2,TRBV20-1,.,.,TGCAGTGCCATCCGACAGTGGAACACCGGGGAGCTGTTTTTT,CSAIRQWNTGELFF
TRBJ2-1,TRBV5-6,few,.,TGTGCCAGCATGAGGGGGGTACCAACGCCTTACAATGAGCAGTTCTTC,CASMRGVPTPYNEQFF
TRBJ2-2,TRBV6-2/TRBV6-3,.,.,TGTGCCAGCTGTGGCGTGTTCGGGGAGCTGTTTTTT,CASCGVFGELFF
TRBJ2-1,TRBV5-6,.,TRBD2,TGTGCCAGTTTTACCGGACTAGCGGGGGGGCGACTGATCGACAATGAGCAGTTCTTC,CASFTGLAGGRLIDNEQFF
TRBJ2-7,TRBV6-4,few,.,TGTGCCAGCAGTGACTCAGGTCGCGGACGGACCTACGAGCAGTACTTC,CASSDSGRGRTYEQYF
TRBJ2-7,TRBV12-3/TRBV12-4,.,.,TGTGCCAGCAGTCCCCGGACAGTGTCCTACGAGCAGTACTTC,CASSPRTVSYEQYF
TRBJ1-5,TRBV16,.,.,TGTGCCAGCAGCCAATCGGCTTGGGGGCGTCGGGTTGGCAATCAGCCCCAGCATTTT,CASSQSAWGRRVGNQPQHF
TRBJ2-7,TRBV3-1,.,TRBD1,TGTGCCAGCAGCCTACAACGATGGACAGGGGGGGACTATGGGAGCTCCTACGAGCAGTACTTC,CASSLQRWTGGDYGSSYEQYF
TRBJ2-3,TRBV14,.,.,TGTGCCAGCAGCCAAGAAAGGTCTGTCGCAGATACGCAGTATTTT,CASSQERSVADTQYF
TRBJ2-1,TRBV6-4,.,TRBD1,TGTGCCAGCAGTCTCCAAGGGACAGGGAACAATGAGCAGTTCTTC,CASSLQGTGNNEQFF